This T cell receptor (beta chain) was profiled in a study of blood T cell repertoires in COVID-19. The wider study: Sites across the United States, Italy and Spain contributed samples from acute and convalescent COVID-19. Sources were T cells, B-cell-depleted T cells, or PBMCs; the material itself was cDNA or gDNA.

Methods used by the authors: Reference gene primer amplification gave estimated nucleated cell counts. Method: immunoSEQ multiplex PCR; TCRdb's copy keeps in-frame clones and lacks some. Clone size and the V and J calls come from that table; the DNA yielded D and trimming. The table lists a few hundred thousand clones, around 87% of them singletons, with 6.2% in the top ten. A few counts support this clone. This clonotype was sampled from a man aged 55 to 70 who had recovered from COVID-19. The source material was peripheral blood.

The chain's CDR3 is CSVREKLAKNIQYF. In DNA form, the CDR3 reads TGCAGCGTTCGGGAAAAGCTAGCCAAAAACATTCAGTACTTC. J is TRBJ2-4 and V is TRBV29-1; possible D gene TRBD2, 5 bases. Trimming cost V 5 bases and J 0 bases, with 11 bases left between them. CDR3 length equals 14 residues. The germline V gene encodes CDR1 SQVTM and CDR2 ANQGSEA.